This TCR beta chain was identified during a study of blood T cell repertoires in COVID-19. Study details: Material from acute and convalescent COVID-19 was sourced from the United States, Italy and Spain. PBMCs, B-cell-depleted T cells, or T cells were the source of the cDNA or gDNA that made up the material.

In the original processing: Using reference gene primer amplification, nucleated cell counts were estimated. TCRdb's table, derived via immunoSEQ multiplex PCR, lists solely in-frame clones and lacks some. V and J calls and clone size come straight from that table; D and trimming were deduced from the DNA. The table has about 230,000 clones, 75% to 85% seen once. V trimming: 1 base; J trimming: 4 bases; junction bases outside the gene matches: 9. Per germline, CDR1 MGHRA and CDR2 YSYEKL. The CDR3 length is 16 residues. Sequencing was done on a sample of peripheral blood. The chain recombines TRBV4-1 with TRBJ2-5, with 7 positions matching TRBD2. The TCR was taken from a woman between 45 and 60 years old with acute or convalescent COVID-19. The CDR3 DNA sequence: TGCGCCAGCAGCCAAGCCCCCGGCTCGGGAGGAGAGACCCAGTACTTC. Translating gives CASSQAPGSGGETQYF.